Sequencing of this TCR beta chain was carried out in a study of cytomegalovirus exposure and HLA in healthy donors. About the study: HLA-typed donors were the source of 83 million or so unique TCRs, which an early data release held. Regarding the study as a whole: Common viral pathogens seemed, in a later analysis, to connect with several of the most significant clusters.

The CDR3 is 14 amino acids. The ends were cut back, 8 bases at V and 3 bases at J, with 14 bases in the middle. Germline V gene sequence: CDR1 LNHNV, CDR2 YYDKDF (reference sequence). In the PCR, 60 Vbeta and 13 Jbeta primers were used. In the authors' workflow: Later analysis identified around 85 million unique TCR beta chains, roughly 11 million shared. Using immunoSEQ multiplex PCR, the repertoire was profiled, and TCRdb retains in-frame clones only, with some absent. D and trimming come from the DNA, and the V and J calls and clone size come from that table. Of some 80,000 clones in the sample, around 10% were seen once. At the time of sampling, donors were nominally healthy, though unrecorded immune exposures were likely. This clone was seen only a few times. Its cognate antigen is unknown.

Sequenced: PBMCs. This TCR came from a man aged 55 to 70 in good health and CMV-seropositive. The V gene is TRBV15, the J gene TRBJ2-1, with a tentative D call TRBD2 (6 bases). The CDR3 loop reads CATGPFGGYNEQFF. For the CDR3, the DNA is TGTGCCACCGGGCCCTTCGGGGGCTACAATGAGCAGTTCTTC.